These T cell receptor beta chains were read from a single sample in a study of cytomegalovirus exposure and HLA in healthy donors. TCRdb's copy holds only in-frame clones and misses some; the assay was immunoSEQ multiplex PCR. Here the sample spans some 120,000 clones, around three quarters being singletons. Sequencing was carried out using PBMCs. The receptors originated from a man in his forties in good health and CMV-seronegative. Both conserved end residues are part of each CDR3.

j_call	v_call	cdr3_aa
TRBJ1-5	TRBV19	CASSIRRERNQPQHF
TRBJ2-1	TRBV30	CAWGHGNEQFF
TRBJ2-3	TRBV28	CASSFPQGATDTQYF
TRBJ2-1	TRBV19	CASSSRTGYSYNEQFF
TRBJ2-3	TRBV5-1	CASSGARSDTQYF
TRBJ1-1	TRBV6-1	CASSEAESGFGTEAFF
TRBJ1-1	TRBV6-6	CASSMGAGGVNTEAFF
TRBJ1-2	TRBV13	CASSSRGNYGYTF
TRBJ2-5	TRBV7-9	CASSLTEETQYF
TRBJ2-3	TRBV19	CASSPGLAPDTQYF
TRBJ2-7	TRBV15	CATSRAGTGRNEQYF
TRBJ1-4	TRBV2	CASSADGTANEKLFF
TRBJ2-5	TRBV7-9	CASSLASGGQETQYF
TRBJ2-5	TRBV28	CASSFTRQDEETQYF
TRBJ1-6	TRBV10-3	CAIRPRDSENSPLHF
TRBJ2-7	TRBV7-9	CASSQSPGHSSYEQYF
TRBJ2-1	TRBV5-1	CASSLGQGVNEQFF
TRBJ2-7	TRBV15	CATMNNRQGYEQYF
TRBJ2-4	TRBV6-6	CASSYSTENIQYF
TRBJ2-1	TRBV5-4	CASSLALGAGGEQFF
TRBJ2-3	TRBV25-1	CASSEWRGADTQYF
TRBJ1-2	TRBV27	CASSLRGVYGYTF
TRBJ1-3	TRBV30	CAWSQGPGTGAGNTIYF
TRBJ2-5	TRBV10-1	CASSDAGKVQYF
TRBJ1-4	TRBV7-9	CASSSGQGEGEKLFF
TRBJ2-2	TRBV6-5	CASSQGTGHTGELFF
TRBJ2-2	TRBV5-1	CASSLGSSGPNTGELFF
TRBJ1-1	TRBV7-9	CASSLVTRQVSSTEAFF
TRBJ1-2	TRBV25-1	CASSPEANYGYTF
TRBJ1-5	TRBV28	CASSLNGQGGQPQHF
TRBJ2-5	TRBV30	CAWSGDSYQETQYF
TRBJ1-2	TRBV7-2	CASSLVRGPYYGYTF
TRBJ1-5	TRBV5-1	CASSLEGVASNQPQHF
TRBJ2-7	TRBV5-6	CASRQFRDNSWEQYF
TRBJ2-2	TRBV5-8	CASSLEGENTGELFF
TRBJ2-7	TRBV5-1	CASSKSQDREQYF
TRBJ1-5	TRBV6-1	CASSEAAGWWGNQPQHF
TRBJ2-6	TRBV28	CASSLSTWDSSGANVLTF
TRBJ2-3	TRBV28	CASSSGLGPDTQYF
TRBJ1-3	TRBV28	CASSQRGGINTIYF
TRBJ2-5	TRBV7-2	CASSSHSGVQETQYF
TRBJ2-7	TRBV2	CASSERVEQYF